This T cell receptor beta chain appears in the sequencing data of a study of T cell responses to AZD1222 COVID-19 vaccine. Of note for this clone: Its antigen is currently unknown.

General study points: Scientists sampled the repertoires only once the peak T cell response had passed. CD4 TCRs associated with vaccination spanned spike, dominating at 160-218 and 743-854. Donors were largely white British and mainly female; clonal diversity was possibly underestimated.

Pooling covered second doses at about 4 or about 12 weeks. J was trimmed by 1 base and V by 2 bases; bases with no gene match: 0. The CDR3 extends over 15 amino acids. Germline CDR1 and CDR2: SGHTA and FQGTGA. Sequenced by immunoSEQ multiplex PCR; TCRdb stores in-frame clones only, minus some. Seen here are under 35,000 clones, just over 85% observed once, and the top ten hold 9.5% to 12%. This material consisted of peripheral blood, taken 28 days after the second AZD1222 dose. The chain combines TRBV7-3 with TRBJ1-1, with TRBD1 matching 11 bases. The TCR was taken from an adult who received the AZD1222 COVID-19 vaccine. The chain's CDR3 is CASSLGTGGNTEAFF. As DNA, the CDR3 is TGTGCCAGCAGCTTAGGGACAGGGGGGAACACTGAAGCTTTCTTT.